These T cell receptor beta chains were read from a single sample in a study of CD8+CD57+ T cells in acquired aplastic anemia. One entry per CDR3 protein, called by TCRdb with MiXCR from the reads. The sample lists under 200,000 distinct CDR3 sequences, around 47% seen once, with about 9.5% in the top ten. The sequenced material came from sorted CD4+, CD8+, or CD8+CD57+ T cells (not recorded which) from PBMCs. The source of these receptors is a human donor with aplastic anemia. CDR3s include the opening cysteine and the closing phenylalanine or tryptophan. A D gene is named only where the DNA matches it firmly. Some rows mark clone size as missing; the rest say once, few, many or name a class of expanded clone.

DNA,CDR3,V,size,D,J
TGTGCCATCAGTGCACAAGAGACCCAGTACTTC,CAISAQETQYF,TRBV10-3,few,.,TRBJ2-5
TGTGCCAGCAGTTTGACAGGACAGTATGGCTACACCTTC,CASSLTGQYGYTF,TRBV11-1,.,.,TRBJ1-2
TGTGCCAGCAGCTCGTACCATCAGCCCCAGCATTTT,CASSSYHQPQHF,TRBV7-2,few,.,TRBJ1-5
TGTGCCACCAGTCAGGGGTTTTTGGCAGGGGGGAGAGAGACCCAGTACTTC,CATSQGFLAGGRETQYF,TRBV24-1,.,.,TRBJ2-5
TGTGCCAGCAGACCAAACCCAGGGGGAACTGGAGCTTTCTTT,CASRPNPGGTGAFF,TRBV10-3,.,TRBD1,TRBJ1-1
TGTGCCAGCAGCCCGCCAAAGCTGTCTATCAACGAGCAGTACTTC,CASSPPKLSINEQYF,TRBV28,.,.,TRBJ2-7
TGTGCCACCAGTGAGGGGGGGAATGAGCAGTTCTTC,CATSEGGNEQFF,TRBV24-1,.,TRBD2,TRBJ2-1
TGCAGTGCTCCGAGCAACCTTTATGGACGGGATGGCTACACCTTC,CSAPSNLYGRDGYTF,TRBV20-1,many,.,TRBJ1-2
TGTGCCAGCAGTGACGAGACAGGGAGCGGGGATACGCAGTATTTT,CASSDETGSGDTQYF,TRBV6-4,.,.,TRBJ2-3
TGTGCCAGCAGTGAATTTGGAAGCTCTGGAAACACCATATATTTT,CASSEFGSSGNTIYF,TRBV25-1,few,.,TRBJ1-3
TGTGCCACCAGCCTTCGGGGGGTAGCTAACTATGGCTACACCTTC,CATSLRGVANYGYTF,TRBV15,.,.,TRBJ1-2
TGTGCCAGTAATTCGGACAGGGCGACGACACCCCTCCACTTT,CASNSDRATTPLHF,TRBV19,.,TRBD1,TRBJ1-6
TGCAGTGCTAGCTCAAGACAGTGTCCTTACACCTTC,CSASSRQCPYTF,TRBV20-1,.,.,TRBJ1-2
TGTGCCAGCAGTCCAGGACGGATCCTCCTCTATGGCTACACCTTC,CASSPGRILLYGYTF,TRBV12-3/TRBV12-4,many,.,TRBJ1-2
TGTGCCAGCAGCTCTCTTAGCCAAGAGACCCAGTACTTC,CASSSLSQETQYF,TRBV7-3,.,.,TRBJ2-5
TGCGCCAGCAGCATTCTAAGCACAGATACGCAGTATTTT,CASSILSTDTQYF,TRBV5-1,many,.,TRBJ2-3
TGTGCCAGCAGCTTGATAGCGGGAGGGGGCGCAGATACGCAGTATTTT,CASSLIAGGGADTQYF,TRBV7-3,many,TRBD2,TRBJ2-3
TGTGCCGGAGGGGGGACTGGGGCCAACGTCCTGACTTTC,CAGGGTGANVLTF,TRBV10-3,few,.,TRBJ2-6
TGTGCCAGCTCACCGGGACAGGGCCAAGTCGCCCAGTACTTC,CASSPGQGQVAQYF,TRBV18,.,TRBD1,TRBJ2-5
TGTGCCAGCAGCACGCAGGGCGTGAGTCAGCCCCAGCATTTT,CASSTQGVSQPQHF,TRBV7-2,many,.,TRBJ1-5
TGCAGCGTAAGGAGGGGGTTCCTCTACGAGCAGTACTTC,CSVRRGFLYEQYF,TRBV29-1,.,.,TRBJ2-7
TGCGCCAGCACAAGCGGGCCGCTGGGGGGGGATGAGCAGTTCTTC,CASTSGPLGGDEQFF,TRBV10-2,few,TRBD2,TRBJ2-1
TGTGCCAGCAAGCCGAGACGCTCGGGGAGCATGAACACTGAAGCTTTCTTT,CASKPRRSGSMNTEAFF,TRBV25-1,few,.,TRBJ1-1
TGTGCCATCTGGGGAAACACAGATACGCAGTATTTT,CAIWGNTDTQYF,TRBV10-3,once,.,TRBJ2-3
TGTGCCAGTTCCAGACAGGGGACCTACGAGCAGTACTTC,CASSRQGTYEQYF,TRBV19,.,TRBD1,TRBJ2-7
TGCAGTGCTAGGAGGCAGGGCCCTCAAGAGACCCAGTACTTC,CSARRQGPQETQYF,TRBV20-1,.,.,TRBJ2-5
TGTGCCAGTAGTATGGGGGGGATTGAAAAACTGTTTTTT,CASSMGGIEKLFF,TRBV19,.,.,TRBJ1-4
TGTGCCACCAGTGATTCGACGGGAAATTCACCCCTCCACTTT,CATSDSTGNSPLHF,TRBV24-1,few,.,TRBJ1-6